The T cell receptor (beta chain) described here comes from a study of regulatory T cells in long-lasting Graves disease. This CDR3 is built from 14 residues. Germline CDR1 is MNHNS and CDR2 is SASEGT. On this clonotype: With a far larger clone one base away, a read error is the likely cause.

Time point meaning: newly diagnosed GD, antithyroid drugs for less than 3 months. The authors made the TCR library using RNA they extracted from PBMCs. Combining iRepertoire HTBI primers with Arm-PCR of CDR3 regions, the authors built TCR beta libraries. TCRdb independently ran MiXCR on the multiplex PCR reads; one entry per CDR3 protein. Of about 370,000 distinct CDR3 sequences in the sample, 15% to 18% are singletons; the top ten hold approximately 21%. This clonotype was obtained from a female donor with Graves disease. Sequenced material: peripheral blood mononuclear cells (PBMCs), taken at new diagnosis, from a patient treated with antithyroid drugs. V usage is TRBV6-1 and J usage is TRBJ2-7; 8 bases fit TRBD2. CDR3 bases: TGTGCCAGCAGTTACACTAGCGGCTCCTGCGAGCAGTACTTC. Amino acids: CASSYTSGSCEQYF.